The rows below give T cell receptor beta chains drawn from one sample of a study of CD8 T cells in ankylosing spondylitis. MiXCR was run by TCRdb on the 5' RACE reads, yielding one entry per CDR3 protein. The sample contains almost 250,000 distinct CDR3 sequences, roughly a third of which appear only once. Specimen: blood, either unsorted or a sorted T cell fraction (not recorded which). These receptors were taken from a male donor with ankylosing spondylitis or in good health (not recorded which). The CDR3 runs from the conserved cysteine through the conserved F or W. The order of the fields is V gene, J gene, clone size, D gene, CDR3 protein, CDR3 DNA. A D gene is named only where the DNA matches it firmly. For some rows the clone size is stated as once, few or many, or as a class when expanded; others skip it.

V gene: TRBV20-1; J gene: TRBJ2-5; clone size: few; D gene: TRBD1; CDR3 protein: CSASEGAGKTQYF; CDR3 DNA: TGCAGTGCTAGTGAGGGGGCAGGGAAGACCCAGTACTTC
V gene: TRBV6-5; J gene: TRBJ2-1; clone size: few; D gene: .; CDR3 protein: CASSYPDRRSYNEQFF; CDR3 DNA: TGTGCCAGCAGTTACCCCGACAGGCGCTCCTACAATGAGCAGTTCTTC
V gene: TRBV20-1; J gene: TRBJ2-7; clone size: few; D gene: .; CDR3 protein: CSASIGRANEQYF; CDR3 DNA: TGCAGTGCTAGCATAGGCAGGGCCAACGAGCAGTACTTC
V gene: TRBV11-2; J gene: TRBJ2-6; clone size: .; D gene: TRBD1; CDR3 protein: CASSLGYRGQVAGANVLTF; CDR3 DNA: TGTGCCAGCAGCTTAGGGTACAGGGGGCAAGTAGCTGGGGCCAACGTCCTGACTTTC
V gene: TRBV18; J gene: TRBJ2-7; clone size: few; D gene: TRBD1; CDR3 protein: CASSSGTGGSEQYF; CDR3 DNA: TGTGCCAGCTCATCCGGGACAGGGGGTAGCGAGCAGTACTTC
V gene: TRBV29-1; J gene: TRBJ2-5; clone size: .; D gene: .; CDR3 protein: CSVVGNQETQYF; CDR3 DNA: TGCAGCGTTGTGGGAAACCAAGAGACCCAGTACTTC
V gene: TRBV12-3/TRBV12-4; J gene: TRBJ1-5; clone size: few; D gene: .; CDR3 protein: CASSSDRPDQPQHF; CDR3 DNA: TGTGCCAGCAGTTCCGACAGGCCCGATCAGCCCCAGCATTTT
V gene: TRBV5-1; J gene: TRBJ2-7; clone size: .; D gene: TRBD1; CDR3 protein: CASSRMDRAMTYEQYF; CDR3 DNA: TGCGCCAGCAGCAGGATGGACAGGGCCATGACCTACGAGCAGTACTTC
V gene: TRBV6-5; J gene: TRBJ1-1; clone size: .; D gene: .; CDR3 protein: CASSTGGWGAFF; CDR3 DNA: TGTGCCAGCAGTACCGGAGGTTGGGGAGCTTTCTTT
V gene: TRBV9; J gene: TRBJ2-3; clone size: .; D gene: .; CDR3 protein: CASSVGMGGTDTQYF; CDR3 DNA: TGTGCCAGCAGCGTAGGAATGGGCGGCACAGATACGCAGTATTTT
V gene: TRBV4-1; J gene: TRBJ2-3; clone size: .; D gene: .; CDR3 protein: CASSHSVDTQYF; CDR3 DNA: TGCGCCAGCAGCCATAGTGTAGATACGCAGTATTTT
V gene: TRBV20-1; J gene: TRBJ1-2; clone size: few; D gene: .; CDR3 protein: CSAGRGIYGYTF; CDR3 DNA: TGCAGTGCAGGCCGGGGGATCTATGGCTACACCTTC
V gene: TRBV7-8; J gene: TRBJ2-7; clone size: .; D gene: .; CDR3 protein: CASSLRQGRYEQYF; CDR3 DNA: TGTGCCAGCAGCTTACGCCAGGGGCGCTACGAGCAGTACTTC
V gene: TRBV10-3; J gene: TRBJ1-6; clone size: many; D gene: .; CDR3 protein: CAVRTRITSPLHF; CDR3 DNA: TGTGCTGTACGGACAAGGATTACATCACCCCTCCACTTT
V gene: TRBV6-2/TRBV6-3; J gene: TRBJ2-1; clone size: once; D gene: TRBD2; CDR3 protein: CASSGGAISNEQFF; CDR3 DNA: TGTGCCAGCAGCGGGGGGGCCATTTCCAATGAGCAGTTCTTC
V gene: TRBV5-6; J gene: TRBJ2-2; clone size: .; D gene: .; CDR3 protein: CASSPSPANTGELFF; CDR3 DNA: TGTGCCAGCAGCCCCTCGCCCGCGAACACCGGGGAGCTGTTTTTT
V gene: TRBV5-1; J gene: TRBJ2-1; clone size: .; D gene: TRBD1; CDR3 protein: CASSPKRTGSYNEQFF; CDR3 DNA: TGCGCCAGCAGCCCAAAACGGACAGGGTCCTACAATGAGCAGTTCTTC
V gene: TRBV12-3/TRBV12-4; J gene: TRBJ2-1; clone size: .; D gene: .; CDR3 protein: CASSLSGLYGEQFF; CDR3 DNA: TGTGCCAGCAGTTTATCCGGACTGTACGGTGAGCAGTTCTTC
V gene: TRBV20-1; J gene: TRBJ1-1; clone size: .; D gene: .; CDR3 protein: CSARVGGPNTEAFF; CDR3 DNA: TGCAGTGCTAGAGTTGGGGGTCCGAACACTGAAGCTTTCTTT
V gene: TRBV5-1; J gene: TRBJ2-7; clone size: few; D gene: .; CDR3 protein: CASSNGQYVNAEQYF; CDR3 DNA: TGCGCCAGCAGCAATGGACAGTATGTGAATGCCGAGCAGTACTTC
V gene: TRBV12-3/TRBV12-4; J gene: TRBJ2-1; clone size: .; D gene: .; CDR3 protein: CASSLLAGFDEQFF; CDR3 DNA: TGTGCCAGCAGTTTATTGGCGGGCTTCGATGAGCAGTTCTTC
V gene: TRBV5-1; J gene: TRBJ1-4; clone size: .; D gene: .; CDR3 protein: CASSYGGATNEKLFF; CDR3 DNA: TGCGCCAGCAGCTACGGCGGGGCAACTAATGAAAAACTGTTTTTT
V gene: TRBV15; J gene: TRBJ1-2; clone size: .; D gene: .; CDR3 protein: CATSRDTGDSVYGYTF; CDR3 DNA: TGTGCCACCAGCAGGGACACCGGGGACTCGGTGTATGGCTACACCTTC
V gene: TRBV29-1; J gene: TRBJ2-5; clone size: .; D gene: .; CDR3 protein: CSAGQAGGTQYF; CDR3 DNA: TGCAGCGCGGGACAGGCGGGGGGGACCCAGTACTTC